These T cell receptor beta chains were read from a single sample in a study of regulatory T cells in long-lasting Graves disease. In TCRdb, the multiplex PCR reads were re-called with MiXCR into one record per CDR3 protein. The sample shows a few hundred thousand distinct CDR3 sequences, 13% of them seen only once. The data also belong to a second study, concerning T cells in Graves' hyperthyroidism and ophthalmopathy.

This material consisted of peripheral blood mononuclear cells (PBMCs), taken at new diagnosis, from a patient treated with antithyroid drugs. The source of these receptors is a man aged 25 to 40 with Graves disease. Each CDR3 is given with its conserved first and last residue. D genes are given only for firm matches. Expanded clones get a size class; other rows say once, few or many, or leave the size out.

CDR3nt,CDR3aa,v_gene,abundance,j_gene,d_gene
TGTGCCAGCAGCCCCCGATACTACTTAGGCACTGAAGCTTTCTTT,CASSPRYYLGTEAFF,TRBV5-6,-,TRBJ1-1,-
TGTGCCAGCGGGGACTCTGGAAACACCATATATTTT,CASGDSGNTIYF,TRBV28,many,TRBJ1-3,-
TGCAGTGCTAAAGGGACTAACGACTACAATGAGCAGTTCTTC,CSAKGTNDYNEQFF,TRBV20-1,-,TRBJ2-1,TRBD2
TGTGCCACCTTAGCGGGAGTTGAGACCCAGTACTTC,CATLAGVETQYF,TRBV2,many,TRBJ2-5,TRBD2
TGTGCCACCAGCAGAGCACAGGCGAACAATCAGCCCCAGCATTTT,CATSRAQANNQPQHF,TRBV15,-,TRBJ1-5,-
TGTGCCACCAGTGATTTATCCCGGGATCAGCCCCAGCATTTT,CATSDLSRDQPQHF,TRBV24-1,many,TRBJ1-5,-
TGTGCCAGCAGCTTAGGAGGTTTTAGGAGTGAGCAGTTCTTC,CASSLGGFRSEQFF,TRBV7-8,many,TRBJ2-1,-
TGTGCCAGCAGTTCATGGACAGGGGAGAATCAGCCCCAGCATTTT,CASSSWTGENQPQHF,TRBV27,many,TRBJ1-5,TRBD1
TGTGCCAGCAGTTCCTCGGGACTGCGAAATTCACCCCTCCACTTT,CASSSSGLRNSPLHF,TRBV6-2/TRBV6-3,many,TRBJ1-6,-
TGTGCCACCAGCAGGTCAGGGGGTAATTCACCCCTCCACTTT,CATSRSGGNSPLHF,TRBV15,few,TRBJ1-6,TRBD1
TGTGCCAGCAGTTCTCCGGGACAGAGCTCTGGAAACACCATATATTTT,CASSSPGQSSGNTIYF,TRBV6-5,-,TRBJ1-3,TRBD1
TGTGCCAGCAGGCCCGACAGGGGAGTTACTGAAGCTTTCTTT,CASRPDRGVTEAFF,TRBV6-2/TRBV6-3,-,TRBJ1-1,TRBD1
TGCAGTGCTAGAGCCAACTTACAAGAGACCCAGTACTTC,CSARANLQETQYF,TRBV20-1,-,TRBJ2-5,-
TGCGCCAGCAGCTTGGAAACAGCGGTCGTAGATACGCAGTATTTT,CASSLETAVVDTQYF,TRBV5-1,many,TRBJ2-3,-
TGTGCCAGTAGTCCTCAAGGGTGGAACACTGAAGCTTTCTTT,CASSPQGWNTEAFF,TRBV19,few,TRBJ1-1,-
TGTGCCAGTAGTAAACAAGGAGCGGACACCATATATTTT,CASSKQGADTIYF,TRBV19,-,TRBJ1-3,-
TGCGCCAGCAGCTCGGAGGGGGAGACCCAGTACTTC,CASSSEGETQYF,TRBV5-1,many,TRBJ2-5,-